Each of the 6 T cell receptor beta chains below was sequenced from the same sample in a study of T-cell memory formation after mild COVID-19. MiXCR, applied by TCRdb to the 5' RACE reads, yields one record per CDR3 protein. Counted here are some 130,000 distinct CDR3 sequences, around 25% occurring once; the ten biggest clones make up approximately 25%. The sample taken for sequencing was PBMCs or a T cell subset sorted from them (not recorded which). These receptor sequences come from an adult woman who had mild COVID-19 (a few samples of this study predate the infection). Cell type and time point are not known.

This clonotype was seen a few times. The V gene is TRBV24-1, the J gene TRBJ2-5; D perhaps matches TRBD1 (6 bases). The germline V and J ends were trimmed by 2 bases and 4 bases, with 13 bases remaining between them. This CDR3 comprises 15 residues. In germline, CDR1 is KGHDR, CDR2 SFDVKD. CDR3 sequence reads: CATSDWRTDGETQYF. The CDR3, as DNA: TGTGCCACCAGTGATTGGCGGACAGACGGAGAGACCCAGTACTTC.

This chain connects TRBV7-9 to TRBJ1-1; D gene unclear. CDR3 length: 14 residues. V dropped 6 bases and J dropped 1 base, with 12 bases sitting between them. Germline values: CDR1 SEHNR, CDR2 FQNEAQ (reference sequence). The CDR3 loop reads CASSSPGSNTEAFF. The CDR3 DNA reads as TGTGCCAGCAGTTCACCAGGCTCGAACACTGAAGCTTTCTTT.

The genes are TRBV12-3 or TRBV12-4 and TRBJ1-2, with 8 positions matching TRBD1. The ends lost 10 bases at V and 2 bases at J; junction bases unmatched: 9. The CDR3 runs to 14 residues. The CDR3 region is CATSAGGHNYGYTF. CDR3 nucleotide sequence: TGTGCCACCTCTGCAGGGGGCCACAACTATGGCTACACCTTC.

This clonotype was counted only a few times. The chain uses TRBV4-1 and TRBJ1-2; TRBD1 is a possible D gene (6 bases). Germline V CDR1 and CDR2: MGHRA, YSYEKL. The CDR3 is 15 amino acids. Trimming took off 3 bases at V and 0 bases at J, with 11 bases between the two ends. The DNA of the CDR3 is TGCGCCAGCAGCCATACCCGGACAGCTAACTATGGCTACACCTTC. Translating gives CASSHTRTANYGYTF.

This clonotype was seen only a few times. This chain links TRBV3-1 with TRBJ2-7; D tentatively reads TRBD1 or TRBD2 (5 bases each). Germline V CDR1 and CDR2: LGHDT, YNNKEL (reference sequence). Trimming left V 2 bases short and J 0 bases short, with 35 bases between. This CDR3 region has 23 residues. The CDR3 protein is CASSQLPQERGRTLTLSSYEQYF. Here the CDR3 DNA reads TGTGCCAGCAGCCAACTGCCGCAAGAGAGGGGACGGACCTTAACCTTGAGCTCCTACGAGCAGTACTTC.

This clonotype was recorded a few times. The gene calls are TRBV12-3 or TRBV12-4 and TRBJ1-5; D call uncertain. The CDR3 covers 13 residues. Deletions cut 3 bases from V and 6 bases from J, with 9 bases between. This chain's CDR3 is CASSLWGPQPQHF. CDR3 DNA: TGTGCCAGCAGTTTGTGGGGTCCTCAGCCCCAGCATTTT.